This is a list of T cell receptor beta chains from one sample in a study of radiotherapy plus CTLA-4 blockade in lung cancer. The assay was immunoSEQ multiplex PCR, and TCRdb's table has in-frame clones only and misses some. The sample consists of 65,000 to 90,000 clones, around 87% of them appearing once. Sample: peripheral blood, taken from a patient treated with radiotherapy plus ipilimumab. The receptors stem from a human donor with non-small cell lung cancer that progressed on radiotherapy plus ipilimumab. Each CDR3 is given with its conserved first and last residue. Fields, in order: J gene, CDR3 length, V gene, D gene, clone size, CDR3 DNA, CDR3 protein. The D gene is left open where the match is weak. Clone sizes are given selectively: once, few, many, or a class where the clone is expanded.

j_gene: TRBJ2-7
len: 17
v_gene: TRBV30
d_gene: TRBD1
abundance: once
CDR3nt: TGTGCCTGGAGTGCCCAACCCGGGACAGGGGACCCCTACGAGCAGTACTTC
CDR3aa: CAWSAQPGTGDPYEQYF

j_gene: TRBJ2-1
len: 15
v_gene: TRBV27
d_gene: -
abundance: few
CDR3nt: TGTGCCAGCAGTTTAAGTGATAGCGGACCTAATGAGCAGTTCTTC
CDR3aa: CASSLSDSGPNEQFF

j_gene: TRBJ1-5
len: 13
v_gene: TRBV2
d_gene: TRBD1
abundance: -
CDR3nt: TGTGCCAGCATGGACAGGGGTAATCAGCCCCAGCATTTT
CDR3aa: CASMDRGNQPQHF

j_gene: TRBJ2-1
len: 15
v_gene: TRBV7-3
d_gene: TRBD2
abundance: -
CDR3nt: TGTGCCAGCAGCTCTAGCGGGAGCACCTACAATGAGCAGTTCTTC
CDR3aa: CASSSSGSTYNEQFF

j_gene: TRBJ1-1
len: 14
v_gene: TRBV9
d_gene: -
abundance: -
CDR3nt: TGTGCCAGCAGCGTAGTTGGGGAGGGAACTGAAGCTTTCTTT
CDR3aa: CASSVVGEGTEAFF

j_gene: TRBJ2-2
len: 16
v_gene: TRBV5-1
d_gene: -
abundance: -
CDR3nt: TGCGCCAGCCAAACCCAAAGACGAACCCACACCGGGGAGCTGTTTTTT
CDR3aa: CASQTQRRTHTGELFF

j_gene: TRBJ2-1
len: 13
v_gene: TRBV18
d_gene: TRBD1
abundance: -
CDR3nt: TGTGCCAGCTCACCGGACAGGGGTGCCGAGCAGTTCTTC
CDR3aa: CASSPDRGAEQFF

j_gene: TRBJ2-5
len: 14
v_gene: TRBV10-3
d_gene: TRBD1
abundance: -
CDR3nt: TGTGCCATCGCCCGCCCGGGACAGGGGGAGACCCAGTACTTC
CDR3aa: CAIARPGQGETQYF

j_gene: TRBJ2-1
len: 11
v_gene: TRBV29-1
d_gene: -
abundance: -
CDR3nt: TGCAGCGCCAAGGACGGCGGTGAGCAGTTCTTC
CDR3aa: CSAKDGGEQFF

j_gene: TRBJ2-7
len: 14
v_gene: TRBV2
d_gene: TRBD1
abundance: -
CDR3nt: TGTGCCAGCAGCTACAGGGGGTCAAACTACGAGCAGTACTTC
CDR3aa: CASSYRGSNYEQYF

j_gene: TRBJ2-4
len: 11
v_gene: TRBV20-1
d_gene: -
abundance: -
CDR3nt: TGCAGTGCCGCGCCGGAAAACATTCAGTACTTC
CDR3aa: CSAAPENIQYF

j_gene: TRBJ2-1
len: 12
v_gene: TRBV2
d_gene: -
abundance: -
CDR3nt: TGTGCCAGCAGTGAACAAGCGAATGAGCAGTTCTTC
CDR3aa: CASSEQANEQFF

j_gene: TRBJ1-1
len: 16
v_gene: TRBV9
d_gene: -
abundance: -
CDR3nt: TGTGCCAGCAGCGTAGGCAGGGGCTCTTGGAACACTGAAGCTTTCTTT
CDR3aa: CASSVGRGSWNTEAFF

j_gene: TRBJ2-7
len: 16
v_gene: TRBV5-6
d_gene: -
abundance: -
CDR3nt: TGTGCCAGCGGCTTACTCCGGGCCAGGGACTCCTACGAGCAGTACTTC
CDR3aa: CASGLLRARDSYEQYF

j_gene: TRBJ1-4
len: 15
v_gene: TRBV5-4
d_gene: -
abundance: -
CDR3nt: TGTGCCAGCAGCTCCGGAACAGGGATGGATGAAAAACTGTTTTTT
CDR3aa: CASSSGTGMDEKLFF

j_gene: TRBJ1-4
len: 15
v_gene: TRBV2
d_gene: -
abundance: -
CDR3nt: TGTGCCAGCAGTGGACAGCGAGCCTTTAATGAAAAACTGTTTTTT
CDR3aa: CASSGQRAFNEKLFF

j_gene: TRBJ2-5
len: 14
v_gene: TRBV5-5
d_gene: -
abundance: once
CDR3nt: TGTGCCAGCAGCTTAAGCGCCCAGCCGGAGACCCAGTACTTC
CDR3aa: CASSLSAQPETQYF

j_gene: TRBJ1-1
len: 20
v_gene: TRBV4-1
d_gene: TRBD1
abundance: -
CDR3nt: TGCGCCAGCAGCCTTACGAATCCTAGTGCAGGGGGCAGGATGAACACTGAAGCTTTCTTT
CDR3aa: CASSLTNPSAGGRMNTEAFF

j_gene: TRBJ2-7
len: 15
v_gene: TRBV5-4
d_gene: TRBD2
abundance: few
CDR3nt: TGTGCCAGCACCCCTCAGAGGGGGAGCGGGGGCGAGCAGTACTTC
CDR3aa: CASTPQRGSGGEQYF

j_gene: TRBJ1-4
len: 12
v_gene: TRBV29-1
d_gene: -
abundance: -
CDR3nt: TGCAGCGTTGTTGGAGTTAATGAAAAACTGTTTTTT
CDR3aa: CSVVGVNEKLFF

j_gene: TRBJ1-5
len: 11
v_gene: TRBV19
d_gene: -
abundance: few
CDR3nt: TGTGCCAGTAGTATAGGTCAGCCCCAGCATTTT
CDR3aa: CASSIGQPQHF

j_gene: TRBJ2-5
len: 13
v_gene: TRBV5-6
d_gene: -
abundance: -
CDR3nt: TGTGCCAGCAGCTTCACAGGGCCGGAGACCCAGTACTTC
CDR3aa: CASSFTGPETQYF

j_gene: TRBJ2-6
len: 14
v_gene: TRBV27
d_gene: -
abundance: -
CDR3nt: TGTGCCAGCAGTTTAGATTCTGGGGCCAACGTCCTGACTTTC
CDR3aa: CASSLDSGANVLTF

j_gene: TRBJ1-5
len: 15
v_gene: TRBV15
d_gene: -
abundance: once
CDR3nt: TGTGCCACCAGCAGGGACTCCCCTAGCAATCAGCCCCAGCATTTT
CDR3aa: CATSRDSPSNQPQHF

j_gene: TRBJ2-7
len: 14
v_gene: TRBV30
d_gene: TRBD2
abundance: -
CDR3nt: TGTGCCTGGAGGGAAGGACTAGCGTCCTACGAGCAGTACTTC
CDR3aa: CAWREGLASYEQYF

j_gene: TRBJ2-3
len: 15
v_gene: TRBV5-1
d_gene: -
abundance: -
CDR3nt: TGCGCCAGCAGCTTACAAGACGGAGGCGCAGATACGCAGTATTTT
CDR3aa: CASSLQDGGADTQYF

j_gene: TRBJ2-3
len: 13
v_gene: TRBV6-4
d_gene: TRBD1
abundance: -
CDR3nt: TGTGCCAGCAGTGACTCGGGGACAGCATCGCAGTATTTT
CDR3aa: CASSDSGTASQYF

j_gene: TRBJ1-2
len: 12
v_gene: TRBV29-1
d_gene: TRBD1
abundance: -
CDR3nt: TGCAGCGGGGGGACAGGGGACTATGGCTACACCTTC
CDR3aa: CSGGTGDYGYTF

j_gene: TRBJ2-7
len: 14
v_gene: TRBV6-5
d_gene: -
abundance: -
CDR3nt: TGTGCCAGCAGTCCGACGTTGGGAGTCTACGAGCAGTACTTC
CDR3aa: CASSPTLGVYEQYF

j_gene: TRBJ2-2
len: 15
v_gene: TRBV19
d_gene: TRBD2
abundance: -
CDR3nt: TGTGCCAGTAGTATAATGGCGGGAGTCACCGGGGAGCTGTTTTTT
CDR3aa: CASSIMAGVTGELFF

j_gene: TRBJ1-1
len: 13
v_gene: TRBV10-3
d_gene: -
abundance: -
CDR3nt: TGTGCCATCAGCGGACCAACGGGCACTGAAGCTTTCTTT
CDR3aa: CAISGPTGTEAFF

j_gene: TRBJ2-7
len: 14
v_gene: TRBV4-1
d_gene: -
abundance: -
CDR3nt: TGCGCCAGCAGCCAAGATGCGGTCTTAGGCGGGCAGTACTTC
CDR3aa: CASSQDAVLGGQYF

j_gene: TRBJ1-2
len: 13
v_gene: TRBV19
d_gene: TRBD1
abundance: -
CDR3nt: TGTGCCAGTAGTGTTGACAGGGCCTATGGCTACACCTTC
CDR3aa: CASSVDRAYGYTF